Following are 22 T cell receptor beta chains from one sample sequenced in a study of T cell responses to AZD1222 COVID-19 vaccine. Assay used: immunoSEQ multiplex PCR; TCRdb lists only in-frame clones, some missing. The sample includes around 130,000 clones, 88% of them seen just once. The material was peripheral blood, obtained on day 0 of MenACWY control vaccination. Source of these receptors: an adult in good health.

The chain combines TRBV7-9 with TRBJ2-1; TRBD2 matches 9 bases. The germline V gene has CDR1 SEHNR and CDR2 FQNEAQ (reference sequence). V gave up 7 bases and J gave up 3 bases; unmatched junction bases: 10. This CDR3 has 16 residues. Here the CDR3 reads CASTPLSGSHYNEQFF. CDR3 in DNA: TGTGCCAGCACCCCCCTTAGCGGGAGCCACTACAATGAGCAGTTCTTC.

The CDR3 DNA is TGTGCCAGCAGTGACCCCGGGAGTGCTAATGTCGAGCAGTACTTC. Translation gives CASSDPGSANVEQYF. This chain uses TRBV6-1 with TRBJ2-7, with TRBD2 as a possible D gene (6 bases). The V and J ends lost 3 bases and 6 bases respectively, with 18 bases between them. Germline V CDR1 and CDR2: MNHNS, SASEGT. This CDR3 comprises 15 residues.

The chain is built from TRBV2 and TRBJ2-7; tentatively, D is TRBD1 (6 bases). V lost 6 bases and J lost 5, with 14 bases in between. This CDR3 is 13 amino acids long. Germline V gives CDR1 SNHLY, CDR2 FYNNEI. Here the CDR3 reads CASRSRQANEQYF. In DNA form, the CDR3 reads TGTGCCAGCAGGTCGAGACAGGCCAACGAGCAGTACTTC.

V usage is TRBV28 and J usage is TRBJ2-4, with D unresolved. CDR1 is MDHEN and CDR2 is SYDVKM in the germline V gene. V shed 6 bases and J shed 0 bases, with 12 bases lying between them. This CDR3 contains 15 residues. The CDR3 is CASSPQALAKNIQYF. CDR3 DNA sequence: TGTGCCAGCAGCCCGCAGGCTCTAGCCAAAAACATTCAGTACTTC.

This chain connects TRBV3-1 (or the pseudogene TRBV3-2) to TRBJ2-3, with TRBD2 identical over 8 bases. CDR3 length equals 16 residues. Germline loops: CDR1 LGHDT, CDR2 YNNKEL (reference sequence). V was pared by 4 bases and J by 1 base, with 7 bases of the junction left unmatched. In DNA form, the CDR3 reads TGTGCCAGCAGCCCCCCGGGAGGGACCGGCACAGATACGCAGTATTTT. The encoded protein is CASSPPGGTGTDTQYF.

This rearrangement joins TRBV2 to TRBJ2-2; D ambiguous. Deletions cut 7 bases from V and 0 bases from J, with 15 bases between. The CDR3 runs to 16 residues. Germline V lookup: CDR1 SNHLY, CDR2 FYNNEI. CDR3 amino acids: CASITGRRSNTGELFF. For the CDR3, the DNA is TGTGCCAGCATTACTGGGCGACGGTCGAACACCGGGGAGCTGTTTTTT.

J is TRBJ2-3 and V is TRBV11-3; 12 bases are a match to TRBD2. J lost 0 bases, V lost 6 bases, and 4 bases had no gene match. From germline, CDR1 is SGHNT and CDR2 YENEEA. This CDR3 is 16 amino acids long. This CDR3 reads CASSRLAGGSTDTQYF. The CDR3 coding sequence is TGTGCCAGCAGTAGGCTAGCGGGAGGGAGCACAGATACGCAGTATTTT.

V and J are TRBV28 and TRBJ1-4, with 8 bases identical to TRBD1. Germline V lookup: CDR1 MDHEN, CDR2 SYDVKM. V shed 4 bases, J shed 7 bases, and the junction held 8 bases outside the gene matches. The CDR3 is 15 residues long. The CDR3: CASSSEGQVGEKLFF. The CDR3 DNA sequence: TGTGCCAGCAGTTCGGAGGGACAGGTTGGTGAAAAACTGTTTTTT.

The rearrangement uses TRBV6-6 and TRBJ1-3; unclear D gene. This CDR3 is built from 16 residues. Germline CDR1 reads MNHNY; CDR2 reads SVGAGI (reference sequence). V lost 5 bases and J lost 0, with 14 bases in between. As DNA, the CDR3 is TGTGCCAGCAGTAACCCACGCCAGCTCTCTGGAAACACCATATATTTT. It translates to CASSNPRQLSGNTIYF.

The CDR3 is CASSHLGGGLDFEKLFF. The CDR3 DNA is TGTGCCAGCAGCCATTTAGGGGGGGGGCTGGATTTTGAAAAACTGTTTTTT. The genes are TRBV4-2 and TRBJ1-4; D might be TRBD1 (6 bases). The V end was cut by 3 bases, the J end by 7 bases, with 21 bases between. Per germline, CDR1 LGHNA and CDR2 YNFKEQ. The CDR3 length is 17 residues.

The gene calls are TRBV24-1 and TRBJ1-1; D is uncertain. The germline V and J ends were trimmed by 4 bases and 1 base, with 9 bases remaining between them. CDR3 length equals 14 residues. Per germline, CDR1 KGHDR and CDR2 SFDVKD. The CDR3 reads CATSEGQRNTEAFF. The CDR3 nucleotides are TGTGCCACCAGTGAAGGGCAGAGGAACACTGAAGCTTTCTTT.

The chain combines TRBV29-1 with TRBJ2-1, with 10 bases identical to TRBD2. V gave up 6 bases and J gave up 7 bases; unmatched junction bases: 3. This CDR3 has 12 amino acids. Germline CDR1 and CDR2: SQVTM and ANQGSEA. CDR3 residues: CSVLAGQNEQFF. DNA of the CDR3: TGCAGCGTACTAGCGGGACAAAATGAGCAGTTCTTC.

The chain joins TRBV30 to TRBJ1-5, with D perhaps matching TRBD1 (5 bases). Germline V gene lookup returns CDR1 GTSNPN and CDR2 SVGIG (reference sequence). The CDR3 consists of 13 residues. The V end lost 4 bases, the J end lost 4 bases, and 11 bases lay between the germline ends. The CDR3 spells CAWTAQENQPQHF. DNA for the CDR3: TGTGCCTGGACTGCACAGGAGAATCAGCCCCAGCATTTT.

V and J are TRBV18 and TRBJ1-5; D remains ambiguous. Trimming shortened V by 5 bases and J by 7 bases, and 12 bases separated the two germline ends. CDR3 size: 13 residues. CDR1 is KGHSH, CDR2 LQKENI, per germline. CDR3 region: CASSTGGQQPQHF. The CDR3 coding sequence is TGTGCCAGCTCAACCGGAGGTCAACAGCCCCAGCATTTT.

This clone was observed a single time. V and J are TRBV29-1 and TRBJ1-1; perhaps TRBD1 as D (6 bases). The germline V gene encodes CDR1 SQVTM and CDR2 ANQGSEA. Trimming removed 7 bases at V and 8 bases at J, with 11 bases between. The CDR3 sequence is 10 residues long. The CDR3, as DNA: TGCAGCGCCGAAAGGGGGGAAGCTTTCTTT. Translation gives CSAERGEAFF.

The V gene is TRBV6-5, the J gene TRBJ1-5, with TRBD1 as a possible D gene (5 bases). Germline V gene lookup returns CDR1 MNHEY and CDR2 SVGAGI. Trimming took 2 bases from V and 2 from J, leaving 7 bases between them. This CDR3 is built from 14 residues. This CDR3 is CASSYRDGNQPQHF. CDR3 DNA: TGTGCCAGCAGTTACAGGGACGGCAATCAGCCCCAGCATTTT.

The gene calls are TRBV7-2 and TRBJ1-1; D not resolved. Deletions cut 3 bases from V and 0 bases from J, with 5 bases between. The CDR3 is 13 residues long. Germline V gene data show CDR1 as SGHTA and CDR2 as FQGNSA. The CDR3 DNA sequence: TGTGCCAGCAGCTTTTTACTGAACACTGAAGCTTTCTTT. Protein: CASSFLLNTEAFF.

This clone was observed a handful of times. The rearrangement joins TRBV5-4 to TRBJ2-5; D uncertain. CDR3 length: 13 amino acids. Germline loops: CDR1 SGHNT, CDR2 YYREEE (reference sequence). V shed 0 bases and J shed 9 bases, with 12 bases lying between them. CDR3 DNA sequence: TGTGCCAGCAGCTTGGCCGGTCTAAAGGCCCAGTACTTC. The encoded protein is CASSLAGLKAQYF.

The J gene is TRBJ2-7, the V gene TRBV7-9; D perhaps matches TRBD1 (6 bases). Trimming removed 5 bases from V and 4 bases from J, with 18 bases in between. The CDR3 consists of 15 residues. Germline-derived CDR1 and CDR2 are SEHNR and FQNEAQ (reference sequence). The DNA for the CDR3 is TGTGCCAGCAGCCCCTCCGGGACATTTGAATACGAGCAGTACTTC. Its protein is CASSPSGTFEYEQYF.

V and J are TRBV7-2 and TRBJ1-1; 7 bases align to TRBD1. The CDR3 totals 14 residues. The junction had 11 bases not matched to a gene; V was cut back by 5 bases and J by 8 bases. CDR1 SGHTA and CDR2 FQGNSA come from the germline V gene. The CDR3 loop is CASSLGQPRGEAFF. The CDR3 DNA reads TGTGCCAGCAGCCTGGGACAGCCCAGGGGCGAAGCTTTCTTT.

This clone was recorded only once. The chain couples TRBV28 to TRBJ2-3; 9 nucleotides line up with TRBD2. This CDR3 spans 12 amino acids. Trimming cost V 7 bases and J 15 bases; bases outside gene matches: 11. The germline CDR1 and CDR2 sequences are MDHEN and SYDVKM. CDR3 residues: CASTDSGRGEYF. Here the CDR3 DNA reads TGTGCCAGCACCGATAGCGGGAGAGGGGAATATTTT.

This chain joins TRBV19 and TRBJ1-4; D possibly corresponds to TRBD1 (6 bases). Trimming shortened V by 1 base and J by 8 bases, and 17 bases separated the two germline ends. Per the germline V gene, CDR1 is LNHDA and CDR2 is SQIVND (reference sequence). This CDR3 is 16 amino acids long. CDR3 in amino acids: CASSIVPGPGGEKLFF. CDR3 nucleotide sequence: TGTGCCAGTAGTATAGTTCCGGGCCCGGGGGGCGAAAAACTGTTTTTT.